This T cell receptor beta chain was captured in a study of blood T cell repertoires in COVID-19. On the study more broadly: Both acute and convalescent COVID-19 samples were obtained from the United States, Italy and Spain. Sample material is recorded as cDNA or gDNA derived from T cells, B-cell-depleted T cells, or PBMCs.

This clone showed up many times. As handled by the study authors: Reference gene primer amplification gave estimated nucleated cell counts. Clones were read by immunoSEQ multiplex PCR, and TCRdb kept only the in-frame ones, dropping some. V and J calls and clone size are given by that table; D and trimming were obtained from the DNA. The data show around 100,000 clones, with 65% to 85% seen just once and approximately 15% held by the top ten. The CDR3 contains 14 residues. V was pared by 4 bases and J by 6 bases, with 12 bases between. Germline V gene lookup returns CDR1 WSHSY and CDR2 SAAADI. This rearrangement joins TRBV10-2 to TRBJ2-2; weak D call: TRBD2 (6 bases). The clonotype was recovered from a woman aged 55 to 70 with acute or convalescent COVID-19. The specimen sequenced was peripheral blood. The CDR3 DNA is TGCGCCAGCAGTGTACTAGCCTTCTCCGGGGAGCTGTTTTTT. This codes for CASSVLAFSGELFF.